The 22 T cell receptor beta chains in this list originate from one sample, sequenced in a study of blood T cell repertoires in COVID-19 (dated by TCRdb to between 2020 and 2021). Library preparation used the immunoSEQ multiplex PCR assay. The immuneACCESS repertoire file appears here via TCRdb, limited to in-frame rearrangements. These files lack a portion of the clones; in checked studies, under half of the deficit traces to unresolved V genes, and the cause of the others is not known. Recorded for this sample are tens of thousands of clones; 82% of them occurred a single time. The ten largest account for 5.9% of the sample. Input material: peripheral blood. Receptors were obtained from a human donor in a cohort sampled during active or convalescent COVID-19.

The chain links TRBV27 to TRBJ1-6, with TRBD1 matching 9 bases. Losses at the gene ends were 6 bases for V and 6 bases for J; bases not matched to a gene: 6. This CDR3 comprises 15 residues. Looked up from germline, CDR1 is MNHEY and CDR2 is SMNVEV (reference sequence). In DNA, the CDR3 is TGTGCCAGCAGACCAATACAGGGGGCTAATTCACCCCTCCACTTT. Translation: CASRPIQGANSPLHF.

This rearrangement joins TRBV7-3 to TRBJ1-1; D perhaps matches TRBD1 (5 bases). The V gene lost 1 base and the J gene lost 5 bases, with 8 bases spanning the gap. This CDR3 is 13 amino acids long. Germline assignment: CDR1 SGHTA and CDR2 FQGTGA. The CDR3 sequence is CASSLIRTTEAFF. Written as DNA, the CDR3 is TGTGCCAGCAGCTTAATAAGGACAACTGAAGCTTTCTTT.

The genes are TRBV27 and TRBJ1-2; 8 positions match TRBD1. CDR3 size: 15 residues. Germline V lookup: CDR1 MNHEY, CDR2 SMNVEV (reference sequence). The junction had 6 bases not matched to a gene; V was cut back by 2 bases and J by 4 bases. CDR3 coding DNA: TGTGCCAGCAGTTTAAGGGGGACAGGTTCCTATGGCTACACCTTC. The encoded protein is CASSLRGTGSYGYTF.

V and J are TRBV5-6 and TRBJ1-2; a weak D match, TRBD1 (6 bases). Germline V gene data show CDR1 as SGHDT and CDR2 as YYEEEE. With 7 bases removed from V and 0 bases from J, the gap between germline ends came to 10 bases. The CDR3 contains 13 residues. The CDR3 region is CASGQIPNYGYTF. The CDR3 DNA follows: TGTGCCAGCGGACAGATACCTAACTATGGCTACACCTTC. The variable domain in full, completed from reference TRBV5-6 and TRBJ1-2, reads DAGVTQSPTHLIKTRGQQVTLRCSPKSGHDTVSWYQQALGQGPQFIFQYYEEEERQRGNFPDRFSGHQFPNYSSELNVNALLLGDSALYLCASGQIPNYGYTFGSGTRLTVV.

The chain uses TRBV11-2 and TRBJ2-3, with D possibly TRBD2 on 5 matching bases. The CDR3 covers 18 residues. Trimming cost V 1 base and J 2 bases, with 19 bases left between them. Looked up from germline, CDR1 is SGHAT and CDR2 is FQNNGV. CDR3 amino acids: CASSLAMNPGRFTDTQYF. The CDR3 nucleotides read TGTGCCAGCAGCTTAGCCATGAACCCGGGAAGATTCACAGATACGCAGTATTTT.

The CDR3 sequence: CASSQVRGQNTGELFF. In nucleotides, the CDR3 is TGTGCCAGCAGCCAAGTCCGGGGACAGAACACCGGGGAGCTGTTTTTT. The rearrangement links TRBV3-1 (or the pseudogene TRBV3-2) to TRBJ2-2, with D possibly TRBD1 on 6 matching bases. CDR3 length equals 16 residues. CDR1 is LGHDT, CDR2 YNNKEL, per germline (reference sequence). Between the trimmed V and J ends, which lost 1 base and 1 base, there was a span of 10 bases.

The CDR3: CASSYGGNSNQPQHF. The CDR3 nucleotides are TGTGCCAGCAGTTACGGGGGGAATAGCAATCAGCCCCAGCATTTT. The chain uses TRBV6-2 or TRBV6-3 and TRBJ1-5; D perhaps matches TRBD1 (5 bases). The CDR3 is made up of 15 amino acids. V was trimmed by 2 bases and J by 0 bases, leaving 8 bases between them. Germline V gene lookup returns CDR1 MNHEY and CDR2 SVGEGT.

This clone appeared a single time. The chain links TRBV6-4 to TRBJ1-5, with 8 bases lining up with TRBD1. The CDR3 is 19 residues long. Losses at the gene ends were 2 bases for V and 0 bases for J; bases not matched to a gene: 12. Germline V gene lookup returns CDR1 MRHNA and CDR2 SNTAGT. The CDR3 nucleotides read TGTGCCAGCAGTGACAGGTGGACAGGGCGACACTATAGCAATCAGCCCCAGCATTTT. The encoded protein is CASSDRWTGRHYSNQPQHF.

This clone was observed a single time. The gene calls are TRBV27 and TRBJ2-3; D call uncertain. This CDR3 region has 18 residues. Germline-derived CDR1 and CDR2 are MNHEY and SMNVEV (reference sequence). The V end lost 1 base, the J end lost 0 bases, and 17 bases lay between the germline ends. The chain's CDR3 is CASSLYTPEASSTDTQYF. The CDR3 nucleotides read TGTGCCAGCAGTTTATATACCCCCGAAGCCTCTAGCACAGATACGCAGTATTTT.

This clone was recorded a few times. The CDR3 DNA reads as TGTGCCAGCAGTGTCCAGGGGTACAATTCACCCCTCCACTTT. Residues: CASSVQGYNSPLHF. The rearrangement uses TRBV27 and TRBJ1-6; D might be TRBD1 (6 bases). This CDR3 is 14 amino acids long. The V end was cut by 5 bases, the J end by 7 bases, with 12 bases between. Germline V CDR1 and CDR2: MNHEY, SMNVEV (reference sequence).

In regard to this clone: This CDR3 is also generated by other DNA sequences in the sample. V usage is TRBV19 and J usage is TRBJ1-2; TRBD1 is a possible D gene (6 bases). Deletions cut 3 bases from V and 2 bases from J, with 10 bases between. The CDR3 is made up of 14 amino acids. The germline gives CDR1 LNHDA, CDR2 SQIVND (reference sequence). As DNA, the CDR3 is TGTGCCAGTAGTATTGGGCAGGGGAACTATGGCTACACCTTC. Translation gives CASSIGQGNYGYTF.

At least ten counts were recorded for this clone. Written as DNA, the CDR3 is TGCGCCAGCAGCTACGGACAGGGGACGGTAGACGGCTACACCTTC. Protein sequence: CASSYGQGTVDGYTF. This chain links TRBV5-1 with TRBJ1-2; 9 nucleotides line up with TRBD1. Germline CDR1 SGHRS, CDR2 YFSETQ. This CDR3 contains 15 residues. V trimming: 3 bases; J trimming: 8 bases; junction bases outside the gene matches: 11.

The CDR3 is CASSTRQGNYGYTF. The CDR3 bases are TGTGCCAGTAGTACCCGACAGGGGAACTATGGCTACACCTTC. V and J are TRBV19 and TRBJ1-2, with TRBD1 matching over 8 bases. The J segment lost 2 bases and the V segment lost 4 bases, leaving 3 bases of the junction unmatched. CDR1 LNHDA and CDR2 SQIVND come from the germline V gene (reference sequence). CDR3 size: 14 residues.

This chain joins TRBV5-6 and TRBJ1-2; 7 positions agree with TRBD1. The ends lost 4 bases at V and 6 bases at J; junction bases unmatched: 6. There are 13 residues in the CDR3. Per germline, CDR1 SGHDT and CDR2 YYEEEE. CDR3 region: CASSRGLPHGYTF. The CDR3 bases are TGTGCCAGCAGCAGGGGGCTGCCCCATGGCTACACCTTC. Combining the CDR3 with reference TRBV5-6 and TRBJ1-2 gives the whole variable domain DAGVTQSPTHLIKTRGQQVTLRCSPKSGHDTVSWYQQALGQGPQFIFQYYEEEERQRGNFPDRFSGHQFPNYSSELNVNALLLGDSALYLCASSRGLPHGYTFGSGTRLTVV.

V is TRBV6-1 and J is TRBJ2-1, with a possible D match to TRBD1 (6 bases). V shed 1 base and J shed 7 bases, with 17 bases lying between them. Germline lookup yields CDR1 MNHNS and CDR2 SASEGT. This CDR3 spans 16 amino acids. CDR3 sequence: CASSEGAGKGVNEQFF. The DNA of the CDR3 is TGTGCCAGCAGTGAAGGTGCAGGGAAGGGGGTAAATGAGCAGTTCTTC.

The chain employs TRBV10-2 and TRBJ1-1; TRBD1 agrees at 8 bases. This CDR3 is 17 amino acids long. Germline CDR1 is WSHSY and CDR2 is SAAADI. Trimming took 9 bases from V and 1 from J; bases not matched to a gene: 16. The CDR3 DNA reads TGCGCCAGATCAGGACAGGGAAGGACTTCAAAGAACACTGAAGCTTTCTTT. This translates into CARSGQGRTSKNTEAFF.

The chain combines TRBV4-3 with TRBJ2-1; TRBD2 is a possible D gene (5 bases). The CDR3 totals 17 residues. Deletions cut 0 bases from V and 3 bases from J, with 15 bases between. Germline V gene lookup returns CDR1 LGHNA and CDR2 YSLEER. The CDR3 loop is CASSQDTQEGFYNEQFF. Here the CDR3 DNA reads TGCGCCAGCAGCCAAGATACCCAAGAGGGTTTCTACAATGAGCAGTTCTTC.

The CDR3 DNA reads TGTGCCAGCAGCCCCGGGTGGGGGGACACTGAAGCTTTCTTT. Translated, it gives CASSPGWGDTEAFF. The chain couples TRBV7-6 to TRBJ1-1; possible D gene TRBD1, 5 bases. Trimming pared 5 bases from V and 3 bases from J, leaving 13 bases between. The CDR3 has 14 residues. The germline V gene encodes CDR1 SGHVS and CDR2 FNYEAQ. Complete variable domain (other parts from reference TRBV7-6 and TRBJ1-1): GAGVSQSPRYKVTKRGQDVALRCDPISGHVSLYWYRQALGQGPEFLTYFNYEAQQDKSGLPNDRFSAERPEGSISTLTIQRTEQRDSAMYRCASSPGWGDTEAFFGQGTRLTVV.

V and J are TRBV30 and TRBJ1-2; 10 bases are shared with TRBD1. The CDR3 has 13 amino acids. The germline gives CDR1 GTSNPN, CDR2 SVGIG (reference sequence). J was trimmed by 8 bases and V by 7 bases; bases with no gene match: 10. The CDR3, as DNA: TGTGCCTCCCAGGGACAGGGGAGGGAGGGCTACACCTTC. It yields the protein CASQGQGREGYTF.

The chain combines TRBV7-2 with TRBJ2-3; D is perhaps TRBD2 (5 bases). This CDR3 spans 13 amino acids. Germline-derived CDR1 and CDR2 are SGHTA and FQGNSA. V lost 3 bases, J lost 4 bases, and 8 bases lay in between. The CDR3 here is CASSFLAPDTQYF. The CDR3 region has the DNA TGTGCCAGCAGCTTTCTAGCCCCAGATACGCAGTATTTT.

V is TRBV30 and J is TRBJ1-4, with 8 bases identical to TRBD1. The CDR3 covers 14 residues. Unmatched junction bases numbered 11, after V lost 4 bases and J lost 10 bases. Germline loops: CDR1 GTSNPN, CDR2 SVGIG (reference sequence). The CDR3 coding sequence is TGTGCCTGGAAAACGGGACAGGCCTTAGGAAAACTGTTTTTT. Translation gives CAWKTGQALGKLFF.

This clone was picked up a small number of times. The chain has TRBV27 and TRBJ2-2; TRBD1 matches at 8 bases. This CDR3 region has 16 residues. CDR1 is MNHEY and CDR2 is SMNVEV in the germline V gene (reference sequence). Trimming cost V 5 bases and J 5 bases; bases outside gene matches: 10. The chain's CDR3 is CASSLRQGTRTGELFF. CDR3 sequence (DNA): TGTGCCAGCAGTCTGAGACAGGGGACGAGGACCGGGGAGCTGTTTTTT.